The 8 T cell receptor beta chains given below trace back to one sample, sequenced in a study of blood T cell repertoires in COVID-19. Generated by immunoSEQ multiplex PCR, the TCRdb table keeps only in-frame clones and is missing some. In the table there are around 93,000 clones, about 90% of which are singletons. Source material: peripheral blood. The receptor set was obtained from a man younger than 35 with COVID-19, enrolled during active disease.

CDR3 loop: CASSQSSAGSSYEQYF. CDR3 nucleotide sequence: TGCGCCAGCAGCCAATCTTCGGCGGGGAGCTCCTACGAGCAGTACTTC. The chain couples TRBV4-1 to TRBJ2-7; the D gene is possibly TRBD2 (6 bases). V lost 2 bases, J lost 0 bases, and 14 bases lay in between. The germline CDR1 and CDR2 sequences are MGHRA and YSYEKL. The CDR3 covers 16 residues.

This clone has a single count. The rearrangement joins TRBV5-1 to TRBJ1-1; possibly TRBD1 for D (6 bases). The CDR3 totals 14 residues. The V gene's germline CDR1 is SGHRS and CDR2 YFSETQ. With 0 bases removed from V and 4 bases from J, the gap between germline ends came to 10 bases. The CDR3 coding sequence is TGCGCCAGCAGCTTGGATTGGGGGCTCACTGAAGCTTTCTTT. This codes for CASSLDWGLTEAFF.

The CDR3 reads CASSSAWEGTSYEQYF. As DNA, the CDR3 is TGTGCCAGCTCATCGGCCTGGGAGGGGACATCCTACGAGCAGTACTTC. The V and J genes are TRBV18 and TRBJ2-7, with D tentatively TRBD2 (7 bases). With 5 bases removed from V and 1 base from J, the gap between germline ends came to 18 bases. Germline V gene data show CDR1 as KGHSH and CDR2 as LQKENI. This CDR3 is 16 amino acids long.

The rearrangement links TRBV28 to TRBJ1-1; D remains ambiguous. CDR3 length: 14 amino acids. The V end lost 7 bases, the J end lost 5 bases, and 17 bases lay between the germline ends. The germline V gene encodes CDR1 MDHEN and CDR2 SYDVKM. CDR3 in DNA: TGTGCCAGCACCCTCACGGGCACGGGAACTGAAGCTTTCTTT. Its protein product is CASTLTGTGTEAFF.

This clone was seen ten or more times. This chain joins TRBV6-6 and TRBJ2-7; D not resolved. The CDR3 spans 13 residues. Trimming cost V 6 bases and J 2 bases, with 11 bases left between them. Per germline, CDR1 MNHNY and CDR2 SVGAGI (reference sequence). CDR3 in DNA: TGTGCCAGCAGCTTGACCGGAGCCTACGAGCAGTACTTC. Residues: CASSLTGAYEQYF.

This chain joins TRBV7-9 and TRBJ2-1; TRBD2 aligns across 14 bases. V shed 5 bases, J shed 5 bases, and the junction held 8 bases outside the gene matches. Germline V CDR1 and CDR2: SEHNR, FQNEAQ (reference sequence). CDR3 length equals 17 residues. CDR3 loop: CASSTRLAGGLNNEQFF. The CDR3 DNA reads as TGTGCCAGCAGCACCCGACTAGCGGGAGGGCTAAACAATGAGCAGTTCTTC.

The chain joins TRBV3-1 (or the pseudogene TRBV3-2) to TRBJ2-7, with 9 bases fitting TRBD1. Germline assignment: CDR1 LGHDT and CDR2 YNNKEL (reference sequence). Trimming at V came to 5 bases and at J to 3 bases, leaving 8 bases not matched to a gene. This CDR3 region has 15 residues. Written as DNA, the CDR3 is TGTGCCAGCAGCTTTGACAGGGGGAGCCTCTACGAGCAGTACTTC. Its protein product is CASSFDRGSLYEQYF.

This sequence joins TRBV5-6 and TRBJ2-7; the match to TRBD2 covers 9 bases. V dropped 4 bases and J dropped 6; count of bases not matched to a gene: 5. From germline, CDR1 is SGHDT and CDR2 YYEEEE. The CDR3 extends over 13 amino acids. CDR3 region: CASSQGLAPEQYF. In DNA, the CDR3 is TGTGCCAGCAGCCAGGGACTAGCCCCCGAGCAGTACTTC. Complete variable domain (other parts from reference TRBV5-6 and TRBJ2-7): DAGVTQSPTHLIKTRGQQVTLRCSPKSGHDTVSWYQQALGQGPQFIFQYYEEEERQRGNFPDRFSGHQFPNYSSELNVNALLLGDSALYLCASSQGLAPEQYFGPGTRLTVT.